The 6 T cell receptor beta chains below come from one sample, sequenced in a study of blood T cell repertoires in COVID-19. TCRdb's table, derived via immunoSEQ multiplex PCR, lists solely in-frame clones and lacks some. The data show roughly 55,000 clones, roughly 84% seen once. The sequenced sample was peripheral blood. These receptors originate from a man in his forties or fifties with active COVID-19.

The chain joins TRBV5-1 to TRBJ2-1; D gene ambiguous. The germline V gene encodes CDR1 SGHRS and CDR2 YFSETQ. Between the trimmed V and J ends, which lost 0 bases and 0 bases, there was a span of 4 bases. The CDR3 runs to 14 residues. CDR3: CASSLGGSYNEQFF. As DNA, the CDR3 is TGCGCCAGCAGCTTGGGCGGCTCCTACAATGAGCAGTTCTTC. The variable domain in full, with the rest retrieved from reference TRBV5-1 and TRBJ2-1, is KAGVTQTPRYLIKTRGQQVTLSCSPISGHRSVSWYQQTPGQGLQFLFEYFSETQRNKGNFPGRFSGRQFSNSRSEMNVSTLELGDSALYLCASSLGGSYNEQFFGPGTRLTVL.

The chain carries TRBV5-1 and TRBJ2-1; 10 nucleotides agree with TRBD2. J gave up 7 bases and V 5 bases, and 12 bases lay outside the gene matches. This CDR3 has 16 residues. Per germline, CDR1 SGHRS and CDR2 YFSETQ. CDR3 amino acids: CASRTLLAGVRNEQFF. In DNA, the CDR3 is TGCGCCAGCAGGACTCTCCTAGCGGGAGTGAGAAATGAGCAGTTCTTC. Combining the CDR3 with reference TRBV5-1 and TRBJ2-1 gives the whole variable domain KAGVTQTPRYLIKTRGQQVTLSCSPISGHRSVSWYQQTPGQGLQFLFEYFSETQRNKGNFPGRFSGRQFSNSRSEMNVSTLELGDSALYLCASRTLLAGVRNEQFFGPGTRLTVL.

The sample holds one count of this clone. This chain uses TRBV2 with TRBJ2-2; TRBD2 agrees at 8 bases. The ends lost 8 bases at V and 7 bases at J; junction bases unmatched: 9. Germline values: CDR1 SNHLY, CDR2 FYNNEI. CDR3 length: 14 amino acids. This CDR3 is CASARAGGLGELFF. The CDR3 nucleotides read TGTGCCAGCGCTCGGGCGGGGGGACTCGGGGAGCTGTTTTTT.

CDR3 amino acids: CASSQDPGLSTEAFF. The CDR3 nucleotides read TGTGCCAGCAGCCAAGATCCCGGGTTGAGCACTGAAGCTTTCTTT. The rearrangement joins TRBV3-1 (or the pseudogene TRBV3-2) to TRBJ1-1; D remains unclear. Per germline, CDR1 LGHDT and CDR2 YNNKEL (reference sequence). V was cut by 0 bases and J by 4 bases, with 12 bases left in between. The CDR3 has 15 residues.

The sample holds one count of this clone. The chain's CDR3 is CASSYTPPTGGTEAFF. In nucleotides, the CDR3 is TGTGCCAGCAGTTACACCCCCCCGACAGGGGGCACTGAAGCTTTCTTT. This sequence joins TRBV6-6 and TRBJ1-1, with 9 bases that match TRBD1. The CDR3 is 16 amino acids. The V and J ends lost 2 bases and 4 bases, in that order; junction bases with no gene match: 8. Germline loops: CDR1 MNHNY, CDR2 SVGAGI (reference sequence).

The chain carries TRBV3-1 (or the pseudogene TRBV3-2) and TRBJ2-3; D gene uncertain. Germline CDR1 LGHDT, CDR2 YNNKEL (reference sequence). The CDR3 spans 11 residues. Trimming took 4 bases from V and 6 from J, leaving 5 bases between them. Written as DNA, the CDR3 is TGTGCCAGCAGCCTCCGGGATACGCAGTATTTT. Residues: CASSLRDTQYF.